A single sample gave rise to the 21 T cell receptor beta chains below, sequenced in a study of human T cells and chemical hapten exposure. One entry per CDR3 protein results from TCRdb running MiXCR on the RACE reads. The sample consists of 140,000 or so distinct CDR3 sequences, around 11% of them appearing once. Time point: patch test 2, 6 weeks after DPC sensitization. Treatment meaning: therapeutic diphenylcyclopropenone sensitization with weekly scalp DPC. Sequenced here: whole blood, sampled in connection with sensitization to the hapten diphenylcyclopropenone (DPC). These receptors were taken from a woman aged 45-65 years with alopecia areata. Some clones in this sample may be carry-over from other donors' samples.

This clonotype was counted ten times or more. The J gene is TRBJ1-6, the V gene TRBV9; TRBD1 matches 7 bases. The CDR3 consists of 15 residues. Germline trimming cut 4 bases from V and 7 bases from J; bases unmatched to any gene: 8. Germline V gives CDR1 SGDLS, CDR2 YYNGEE. The CDR3 DNA follows: TGTGCCAGCAGCCCCCCCCGACAGGGAAATTCACCCCTCCACTTT. As protein: CASSPPRQGNSPLHF. Combining the CDR3 with reference TRBV9 and TRBJ1-6 gives the whole variable domain DSGVTQTPKHLITATGQRVTLRCSPRSGDLSVYWYQQSLDQGLQFLIQYYNGEERAKGNILERFSAQQFPDLHSELNLSSLELGDSALYFCASSPPRQGNSPLHFGNGTRLTVT.

J is TRBJ2-7 and V is TRBV19, with 8 bases identical to TRBD1. V lost 2 bases, J lost 4 bases, and 4 bases stayed unmatched. The CDR3 consists of 14 residues. CDR1 is LNHDA and CDR2 is SQIVND in the germline V gene (reference sequence). The chain's CDR3 is CASSIRDRIYEQYF. In DNA form, the CDR3 reads TGTGCCAGTAGTATAAGGGACAGGATATACGAGCAGTACTTC.

This clonotype came up many times. V usage is TRBV7-6 and J usage is TRBJ2-3, with 11 bases matching TRBD2. CDR1 and CDR2 from the germline V gene are SGHVS and FNYEAQ. The CDR3 runs to 16 residues. J gave up 2 bases and V 3 bases, and 4 bases lay outside the gene matches. The CDR3 coding sequence is TGTGCCAGCAGCTTGGGACTAGCGGACCTCACAGATACGCAGTATTTT. Its protein product is CASSLGLADLTDTQYF.

This clonotype was observed at least ten times. The rearrangement uses TRBV6-5 and TRBJ1-4; D not certain. Trimming shortened V by 6 bases and J by 7 bases, and 18 bases separated the two germline ends. This CDR3 spans 15 amino acids. The germline gives CDR1 MNHEY, CDR2 SVGAGI. The CDR3 region has the DNA TGTGCCAGCAGAGATCTCAAGGCAGGAACTGAAAAACTGTTTTTT. Encoded protein: CASRDLKAGTEKLFF.

The sample holds a few counts of this clonotype. The rearrangement uses TRBV28 and TRBJ2-1; D might be TRBD1 or TRBD2, each matching 5 bases. Trimming took 2 bases from V and 6 from J, leaving 11 bases between them. The germline V gene has CDR1 MDHEN and CDR2 SYDVKM. This CDR3 is built from 14 residues. CDR3 residues: CASSLGGAPNEQFF. The DNA of the CDR3 is TGTGCCAGCAGTTTAGGGGGAGCCCCCAATGAGCAGTTCTTC.

The chain employs TRBV3-1 and TRBJ2-7, with D uncertain. V gave up 0 bases and J gave up 5 bases, with 11 bases separating them. In germline, CDR1 is LGHDT, CDR2 YNNKEL (reference sequence). CDR3 length: 14 residues. The CDR3 nucleotides read TGTGCCAGCAGCCAAGAAGGCGTCGCAAACGAGCAGTACTTC. This gives the protein CASSQEGVANEQYF.

A few counts support this clonotype. V is TRBV20-1 and J is TRBJ2-7, with TRBD2 matching 7 bases. V was pared by 1 base and J by 2 bases, with 8 bases of the junction left unmatched. The germline V gene has CDR1 DFQATT and CDR2 SNEGSKA (reference sequence). The CDR3 loop spans 15 amino acids. The CDR3 DNA sequence: TGCAGTGCTAGAGTCTCGACTAGCCTGGCCTACGAGCAGTACTTC. Protein sequence: CSARVSTSLAYEQYF.

This clonotype has ten or more counts. The chain recombines TRBV14 with TRBJ2-2; maybe TRBD2 (6 bases). Trimming cost V 1 base and J 3 bases, with 12 bases left between them. The CDR3 consists of 16 residues. CDR1 and CDR2 from the germline V gene are SGHDN and FVKESK. In DNA form, the CDR3 reads TGTGCCAGCAGCCAAGGTACACAGCGGGACACCGGGGAGCTGTTTTTT. Protein: CASSQGTQRDTGELFF.

J is TRBJ2-2 and V is TRBV27; 7 bases agree with TRBD2. The germline V gene has CDR1 MNHEY and CDR2 SMNVEV (reference sequence). The V gene end was trimmed by 6 bases and the J gene end by 2 bases; junction bases not matched to a gene: 3. The CDR3 loop spans 14 amino acids. The CDR3 coding sequence is TGTGCCAGCAGAGGACTAGTCAACACCGGGGAGCTGTTTTTT. This gives the protein CASRGLVNTGELFF.

This clonotype was recorded at least ten times. This chain links TRBV7-2 with TRBJ2-7; D unresolved. Germline assignment: CDR1 SGHTA and CDR2 FQGNSA. The CDR3 contains 14 residues. The V gene lost 5 bases and the J gene lost 1 base, with 12 bases spanning the gap. This CDR3 reads CASSPSSVSYEQYF. CDR3 in DNA: TGTGCCAGCAGCCCCTCTTCGGTGTCCTACGAGCAGTACTTC.

The chain combines TRBV11-2 with TRBJ2-2; D is unresolved. With 4 bases removed from V and 5 bases from J, the gap between germline ends came to 8 bases. There are 13 residues in the CDR3. Germline V gives CDR1 SGHAT, CDR2 FQNNGV. The CDR3 sequence is CASSSKRTGELFF. The CDR3 region has the DNA TGTGCCAGCAGCTCAAAGAGAACCGGGGAGCTGTTTTTT.

The V and J genes are TRBV19 and TRBJ2-1; 7 nucleotides agree with TRBD2. The CDR3 has 15 amino acids. Germline V gives CDR1 LNHDA, CDR2 SQIVND (reference sequence). The V segment lost 6 bases and the J segment 2 bases; nucleotides outside the gene matches: 7. The CDR3 sequence: CASSVAGVTYNEQFF. In DNA, the CDR3 is TGTGCCAGTAGCGTGGCGGGAGTCACCTACAATGAGCAGTTCTTC. Using reference TRBV19 and TRBJ2-1 for the parts outside the CDR3, the full variable domain is DGGITQSPKYLFRKEGQNVTLSCEQNLNHDAMYWYRQDPGQGLRLIYYSQIVNDFQKGDIAEGYSVSREKKESFPLTVTSAQKNPTAFYLCASSVAGVTYNEQFFGPGTRLTVL.

V usage is TRBV5-6 and J usage is TRBJ2-1; TRBD1 is a possible D gene (6 bases). V gave up 0 bases and J gave up 4 bases, with 11 bases separating them. Germline V gives CDR1 SGHDT, CDR2 YYEEEE. The CDR3 consists of 15 residues. Here the CDR3 reads CASSLAGTWYNEQFF. The CDR3 nucleotides read TGTGCCAGCAGCTTGGCCGGGACATGGTACAATGAGCAGTTCTTC. Combining the CDR3 with reference TRBV5-6 and TRBJ2-1 gives the whole variable domain DAGVTQSPTHLIKTRGQQVTLRCSPKSGHDTVSWYQQALGQGPQFIFQYYEEEERQRGNFPDRFSGHQFPNYSSELNVNALLLGDSALYLCASSLAGTWYNEQFFGPGTRLTVL.

The rearrangement links TRBV28 to TRBJ1-1, with D uncertain. The CDR3 runs 12 residues. Between the trimmed V and J ends, which lost 10 bases and 3 bases, there was a span of 12 bases. CDR1 is MDHEN and CDR2 is SYDVKM in the germline V gene. CDR3 sequence reads: CATTLGYTEAFF. In DNA, the CDR3 is TGTGCCACCACCCTGGGGTACACTGAAGCTTTCTTT.

There are a few counts of this clonotype. The chain joins TRBV27 to TRBJ2-7; D is perhaps TRBD2 (6 bases). The CDR3 extends over 14 amino acids. V was cut by 5 bases and J by 2 bases, with 13 bases left in between. Germline V gene sequence: CDR1 MNHEY, CDR2 SMNVEV (reference sequence). The CDR3 region has the DNA TGTGCCAGCAGTCCCGGACTACTTACCTACGAGCAGTACTTC. Protein product: CASSPGLLTYEQYF.

This sequence joins TRBV29-1 and TRBJ2-2, with 11 positions matching TRBD1. CDR1 and CDR2 (germline): SQVTM, ANQGSEA. This CDR3 region has 13 residues. J lost 4 bases, V lost 7 bases, and 2 bases had no gene match. The CDR3 DNA follows: TGCAGCGGCGGGACAGGGGGCACCGGGGAGCTGTTTTTT. The encoded protein is CSGGTGGTGELFF.

This clonotype showed up many times. Here the CDR3 DNA reads TGCGCCAGCAGCTTTTCCGGGACAGGGGACGAAAAACTGTTTTTT. Translation gives CASSFSGTGDEKLFF. V usage is TRBV5-1 and J usage is TRBJ1-4; 10 nucleotides align to TRBD1. With V trimmed by 2 bases and J by 8 bases, 6 bases remained unmatched. There are 15 residues in the CDR3. Germline CDR1 and CDR2: SGHRS and YFSETQ.

The chain uses TRBV21-1 and TRBJ2-7; the tabulated D call, TRBD1, remains unverified against the DNA. TRBV21-1 is termed a pseudogene. The CDR3 is made up of 18 amino acids. This chain's CDR3 is CASSKERTGDLASYEQYF. The CDR3 DNA reads TGTGCCAGCAGCAAAGAAAGGACAGGGGATTTAGCCTCCTACGAGCAGTACTTC.

This clonotype has a handful of counts. The gene calls are TRBV11-2 and TRBJ2-7, with 7 bases that match TRBD1. There are 14 residues in the CDR3. J lost 4 bases, V lost 4 bases, and 7 bases had no gene match. Germline CDR1 and CDR2: SGHAT and FQNNGV. CDR3 protein: CASSSRDRTYEQYF. The CDR3 DNA is TGTGCCAGCAGCTCCCGGGACAGAACATACGAGCAGTACTTC.

A few counts support this clonotype. This chain links TRBV30 with TRBJ1-3; 8 positions agree with TRBD1. Germline CDR1 is GTSNPN and CDR2 is SVGIG (reference sequence). The length of the CDR3 is 16 residues. J lost 2 bases, V lost 5 bases, and 11 bases had no gene match. The CDR3 nucleotides read TGTGCCTGGCGATTGGGACAGGCAAGAACTGGAAACACCATATATTTT. This sequence encodes CAWRLGQARTGNTIYF. Complete variable domain (other parts from reference TRBV30 and TRBJ1-3): SQTIHQWPATLVQPVGSPLSLECTVEGTSNPNLYWYRQAAGRGLQLLFYSVGIGQISSEVPQNLSASRPQDRQFILSSKKLLLSDSGFYLCAWRLGQARTGNTIYFGEGSWLTVV.

This clonotype has just a few counts. The chain recombines TRBV6-5 with TRBJ2-1; D is perhaps TRBD2 (5 bases). The CDR3 covers 16 residues. Per germline, CDR1 MNHEY and CDR2 SVGAGI. Between the trimmed V and J ends, which lost 7 bases and 2 bases, there was a span of 18 bases. The CDR3 is CASTLSGTATYNEQFF. In DNA, the CDR3 is TGTGCCAGCACATTAAGCGGCACTGCTACCTACAATGAGCAGTTCTTC.